This TCR beta chain was sequenced in a study of T-cell reconstitution after alpha-beta-depleted transplantation in children. Molecular barcoding with unique molecular identifiers was used for the TCRbeta library. From the PCR reads, TCRdb called clonotypes with MiXCR, one entry per CDR3 protein. The sample lists fewer than 1 million distinct CDR3 sequences, approximately 15% occurring once. CDR1 is SQVTM, CDR2 ANQGSEA, per germline. CDR3 size: 11 residues. V was trimmed by 7 bases and J by 8 bases, leaving 12 bases between them. The table lists this clonotype with many counts. Antigen specificity is unknown. Study conclusions and caveats: Some patients' high day-60 TCRbeta diversity was traced to surviving recipient T cells and thymic progenitors. As was reported, about two months after transplant, alpha-beta T cells came from several hundred expanded graft clones. Newly produced T cells mostly accounted for T-cell counts and diversity one year post-transplant.

The origin of this receptor is a male patient under 18 who had a stem cell transplant for acute lymphoblastic leukemia, so the T cells may come from the graft donor. The chain is built from TRBV29-1 and TRBJ2-1; D is unclear. Sequences were derived from PBMCs, mostly from graft donor cells, sampled 360 days after TCRalphabeta/CD19-depleted stem cell transplant. As DNA, the CDR3 is TGCAGCGGTTTCCTTCCGGATGAGCAGTTCTTC. It encodes CSGFLPDEQFF.